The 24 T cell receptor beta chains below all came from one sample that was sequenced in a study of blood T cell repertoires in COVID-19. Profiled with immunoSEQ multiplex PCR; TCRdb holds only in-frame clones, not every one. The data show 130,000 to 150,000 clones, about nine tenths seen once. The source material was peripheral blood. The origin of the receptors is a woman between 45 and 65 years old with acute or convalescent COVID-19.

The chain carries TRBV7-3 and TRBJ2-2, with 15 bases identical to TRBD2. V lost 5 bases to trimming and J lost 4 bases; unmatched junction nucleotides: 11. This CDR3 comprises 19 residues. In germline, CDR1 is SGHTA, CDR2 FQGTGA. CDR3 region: CASSPNGLAGGPGTGELFF. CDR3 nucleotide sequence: TGTGCCAGCAGCCCCAACGGACTAGCGGGAGGGCCGGGCACCGGGGAGCTGTTTTTT. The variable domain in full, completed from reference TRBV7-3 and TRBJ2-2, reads GAGVSQTPSNKVTEKGKYVELRCDPISGHTALYWYRQSLGQGPEFLIYFQGTGAADDSGLPNDRFFAVRPEGSVSTLKIQRTERGDSAVYLCASSPNGLAGGPGTGELFFGEGSRLTVL.

As DNA, the CDR3 is TGTGCCAGCAGTTTGTGGAAATCCGACGGGACAGCAATTAATACGAACACCGGGGAGCTGTTTTTT. Its translation is CASSLWKSDGTAINTNTGELFF. The rearrangement links TRBV27 to TRBJ2-2, with 7 bases aligning to TRBD1. CDR3 length: 22 residues. After removal of 3 bases from V and 0 bases from J, the junction contained 22 bases not matched to a gene. The germline V gene encodes CDR1 MNHEY and CDR2 SMNVEV (reference sequence).

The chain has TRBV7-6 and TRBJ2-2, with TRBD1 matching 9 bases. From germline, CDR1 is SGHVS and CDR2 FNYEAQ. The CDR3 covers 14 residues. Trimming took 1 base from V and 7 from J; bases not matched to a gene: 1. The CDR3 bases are TGTGCCAGCAGCTTAGGGACAGGGGACGGGGAGCTGTTTTTT. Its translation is CASSLGTGDGELFF.

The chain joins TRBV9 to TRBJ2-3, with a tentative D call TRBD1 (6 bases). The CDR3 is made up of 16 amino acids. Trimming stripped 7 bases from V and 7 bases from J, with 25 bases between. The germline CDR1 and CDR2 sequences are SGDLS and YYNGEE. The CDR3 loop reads CASATKSSYRENTQYF. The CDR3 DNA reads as TGTGCCAGCGCCACCAAGTCAAGCTACAGGGAAAATACGCAGTATTTT.

CDR3 sequence: CASSQVGGTGVGEQYF. In DNA form, the CDR3 reads TGCGCCAGCAGTCAAGTGGGTGGGACAGGGGTTGGCGAGCAGTACTTC. The chain carries TRBV23-1 and TRBJ2-7; 10 bases align to TRBD1. TRBV23-1 has ORF status, its function being uncertain. CDR3 length equals 16 residues. V lost 2 bases and J lost 6; bases outside the gene matches: 10.

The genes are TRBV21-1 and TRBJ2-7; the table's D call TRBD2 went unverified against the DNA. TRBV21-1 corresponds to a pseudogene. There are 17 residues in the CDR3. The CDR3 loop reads CASSKRSQAGEGYEQYF. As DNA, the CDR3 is TGTGCCAGCAGCAAAAGAAGTCAGGCGGGAGAAGGTTACGAGCAGTACTTC.

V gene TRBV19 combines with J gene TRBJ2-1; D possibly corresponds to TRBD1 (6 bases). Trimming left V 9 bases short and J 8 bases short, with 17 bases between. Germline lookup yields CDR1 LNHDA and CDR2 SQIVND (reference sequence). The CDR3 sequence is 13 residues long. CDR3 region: CASRSRGQDEQFF. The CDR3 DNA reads TGTGCCAGCCGATCCAGGGGTCAGGATGAGCAGTTCTTC.

CDR3 bases: TGTGCCAGCAGTACCTCAGATCAGCCCCAGCATTTT. The encoded protein is CASSTSDQPQHF. The chain employs TRBV6-6 and TRBJ1-5; no clear D. V was shortened by 5 bases and J by 5 bases, with 7 bases between the two germline ends. Germline lookup yields CDR1 MNHNY and CDR2 SVGAGI (reference sequence). The CDR3 contains 12 residues.

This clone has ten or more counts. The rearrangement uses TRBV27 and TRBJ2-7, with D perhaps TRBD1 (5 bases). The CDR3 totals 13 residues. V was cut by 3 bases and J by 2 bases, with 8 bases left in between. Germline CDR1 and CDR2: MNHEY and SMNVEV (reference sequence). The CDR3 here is CASSLPGTYEQYF. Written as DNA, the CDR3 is TGTGCCAGCAGTTTGCCAGGGACCTACGAGCAGTACTTC.

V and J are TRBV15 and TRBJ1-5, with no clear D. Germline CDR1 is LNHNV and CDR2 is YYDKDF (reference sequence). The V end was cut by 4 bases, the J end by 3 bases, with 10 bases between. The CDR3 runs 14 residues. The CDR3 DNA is TGTGCCACCAGCATCGGGAAATTCAATCAGCCCCAGCATTTT. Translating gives CATSIGKFNQPQHF.

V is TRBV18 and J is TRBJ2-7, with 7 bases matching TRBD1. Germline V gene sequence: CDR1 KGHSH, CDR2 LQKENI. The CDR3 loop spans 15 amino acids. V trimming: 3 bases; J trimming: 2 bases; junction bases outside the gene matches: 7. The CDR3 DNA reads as TGTGCCAGCTCACCCGGACAGGCTTCAACCTACGAGCAGTACTTC. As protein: CASSPGQASTYEQYF.

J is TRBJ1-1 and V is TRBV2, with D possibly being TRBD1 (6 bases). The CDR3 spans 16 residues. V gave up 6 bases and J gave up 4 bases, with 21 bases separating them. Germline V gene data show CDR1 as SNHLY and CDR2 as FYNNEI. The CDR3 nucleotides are TGTGCCAGCAGCGAAAGGGGGGGACATCCGGGCACTGAAGCTTTCTTT. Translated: CASSERGGHPGTEAFF.

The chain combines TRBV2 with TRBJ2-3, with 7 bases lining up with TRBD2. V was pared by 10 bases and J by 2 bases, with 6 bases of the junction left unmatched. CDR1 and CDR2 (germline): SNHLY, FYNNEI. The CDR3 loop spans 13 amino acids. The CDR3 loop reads CAIRAGNTDTQYF. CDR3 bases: TGTGCCATTAGAGCGGGGAACACAGATACGCAGTATTTT.

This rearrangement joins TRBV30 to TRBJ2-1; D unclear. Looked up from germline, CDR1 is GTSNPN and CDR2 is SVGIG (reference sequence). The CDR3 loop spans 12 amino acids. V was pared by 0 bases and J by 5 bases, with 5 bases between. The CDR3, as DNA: TGTGCCTGGAGTGTACAAGACAATGAGCAGTTCTTC. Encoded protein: CAWSVQDNEQFF.

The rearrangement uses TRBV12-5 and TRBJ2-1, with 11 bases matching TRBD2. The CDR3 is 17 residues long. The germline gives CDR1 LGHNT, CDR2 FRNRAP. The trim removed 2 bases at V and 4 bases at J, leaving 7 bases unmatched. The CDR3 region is CASGLILAGGGYNEQFF. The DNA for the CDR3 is TGTGCTAGTGGTTTGATCCTAGCGGGAGGCGGGTACAATGAGCAGTTCTTC.

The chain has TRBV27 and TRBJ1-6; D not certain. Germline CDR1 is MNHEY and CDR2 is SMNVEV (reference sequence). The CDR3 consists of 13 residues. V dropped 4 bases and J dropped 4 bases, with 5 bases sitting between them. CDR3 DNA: TGTGCCAGCAGTTCGGGTTATAATTCACCCCTCCACTTT. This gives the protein CASSSGYNSPLHF.

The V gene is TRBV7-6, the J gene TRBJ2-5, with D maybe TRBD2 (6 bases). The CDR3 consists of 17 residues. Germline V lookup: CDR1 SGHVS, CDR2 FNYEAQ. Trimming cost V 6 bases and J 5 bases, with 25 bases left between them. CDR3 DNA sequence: TGTGCCAGCAGATCACCCGGGACTCGACAACGCCAGGAGACCCAGTACTTC. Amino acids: CASRSPGTRQRQETQYF.

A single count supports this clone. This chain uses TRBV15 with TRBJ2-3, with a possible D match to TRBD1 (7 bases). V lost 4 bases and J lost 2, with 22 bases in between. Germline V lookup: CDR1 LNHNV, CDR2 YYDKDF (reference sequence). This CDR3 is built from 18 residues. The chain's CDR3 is CATSKGGGTPALTDTQYF. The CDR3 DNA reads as TGTGCCACCAGCAAAGGGGGCGGGACACCAGCCCTCACAGATACGCAGTATTTT. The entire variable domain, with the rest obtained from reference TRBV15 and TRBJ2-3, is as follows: DAMVIQNPRYQVTQFGKPVTLSCSQTLNHNVMYWYQQKSSQAPKLLFHYYDKDFNNEADTPDNFQSRRPNTSFCFLDIRSPGLGDTAMYLCATSKGGGTPALTDTQYFGPGTRLTVL.

The chain's CDR3 is CASSFGLAGEQYF. CDR3 in DNA: TGTGCCAGCAGCTTCGGGCTAGCTGGAGAGCAGTACTTC. This chain joins TRBV11-2 and TRBJ2-7; the D gene is possibly TRBD2 (5 bases). Trimming pared 3 bases from V and 7 bases from J, leaving 13 bases between. Germline V CDR1 and CDR2: SGHAT, FQNNGV. This CDR3 contains 13 residues.

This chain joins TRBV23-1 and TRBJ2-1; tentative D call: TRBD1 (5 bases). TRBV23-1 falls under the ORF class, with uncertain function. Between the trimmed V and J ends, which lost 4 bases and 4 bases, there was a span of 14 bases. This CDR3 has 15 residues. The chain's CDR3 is CASSLGRHLYNEQFF. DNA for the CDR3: TGCGCCAGCAGTCTGGGGCGGCACCTTTACAATGAGCAGTTCTTC.

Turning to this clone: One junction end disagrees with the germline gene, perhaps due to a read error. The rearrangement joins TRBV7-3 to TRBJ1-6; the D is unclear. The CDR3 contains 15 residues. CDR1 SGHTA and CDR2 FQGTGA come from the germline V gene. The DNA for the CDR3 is TGTGCCAGCAGCTTTGAAGGAAACTATAATTCACCCCCCCACTTT. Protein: CASSFEGNYNSPPHF.

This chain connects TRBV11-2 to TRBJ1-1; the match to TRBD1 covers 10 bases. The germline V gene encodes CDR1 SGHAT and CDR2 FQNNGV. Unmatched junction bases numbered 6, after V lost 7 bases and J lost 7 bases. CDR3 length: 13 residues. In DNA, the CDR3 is TGTGCCAGCACCCGGGACAGGGGATTTGAAGCTTTCTTT. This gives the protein CASTRDRGFEAFF.

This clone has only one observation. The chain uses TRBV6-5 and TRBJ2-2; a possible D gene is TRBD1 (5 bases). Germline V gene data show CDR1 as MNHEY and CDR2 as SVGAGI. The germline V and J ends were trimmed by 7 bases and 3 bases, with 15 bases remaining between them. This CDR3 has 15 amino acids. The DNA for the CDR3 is TGTGCCAGCAATCCAGGGTGGGGCGACACCGGGGAGCTGTTTTTT. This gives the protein CASNPGWGDTGELFF.

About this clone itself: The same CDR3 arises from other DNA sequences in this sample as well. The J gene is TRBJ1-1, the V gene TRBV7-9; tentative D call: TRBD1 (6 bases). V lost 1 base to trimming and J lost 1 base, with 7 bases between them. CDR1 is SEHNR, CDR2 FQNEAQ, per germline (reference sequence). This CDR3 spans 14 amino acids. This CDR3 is CASSLGRGNTEAFF. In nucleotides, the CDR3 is TGTGCCAGCAGCTTAGGCAGGGGGAACACTGAAGCTTTCTTT.